The 24 T cell receptor beta chains reported below all come from one sample, sequenced in a study of blood T cells in healthy people across ages. Alongside a J-beta primer mix, a sample-barcoded 5' primer served in a second PCR lasting roughly 6 to 12 cycles. Each CDR3 protein gets one entry after TCRdb re-called the 5' RACE reads with MiXCR. This sample has 660,000 or so distinct CDR3 sequences; about 53% occur once, and the top ten carry 30% to 45%. Input material: blood. Every receptor here comes from a man between 60 and 75 years old in good health.

This chain links TRBV25-1 with TRBJ1-2; D remains unclear. The length of the CDR3 is 16 residues. Germline CDR1 MGHDK, CDR2 SYGVNS. V dropped 5 bases and J dropped 1 base, with 17 bases sitting between them. The CDR3 DNA reads as TGTGCCAGCAGTTGGTCGCGTCAAGCCGTTAACTATGGCTACACCTTC. This sequence encodes CASSWSRQAVNYGYTF.

The rearrangement links TRBV4-1 to TRBJ1-2; possible D gene TRBD1, 5 bases. The germline V gene has CDR1 MGHRA and CDR2 YSYEKL. The CDR3 loop spans 14 amino acids. Trimming shortened V by 0 bases and J by 8 bases, and 13 bases separated the two germline ends. The CDR3: CASSQEGTERGYTF. The CDR3 nucleotides are TGCGCCAGCAGCCAAGAGGGGACGGAAAGAGGCTACACCTTC.

This clonotype was counted only a few times. This rearrangement joins TRBV5-6 to TRBJ2-7, with TRBD1 matching 8 bases. From germline, CDR1 is SGHDT and CDR2 YYEEEE. The ends lost 1 base at V and 0 bases at J; junction bases unmatched: 3. This CDR3 spans 15 amino acids. The CDR3 bases are TGTGCCAGCAGCTTGAGCAGGGGGCTCTCCTACGAGCAGTACTTC. This gives the protein CASSLSRGLSYEQYF.

CDR3: CASSLWGRWGQPQHF. In DNA, the CDR3 is TGTGCCAGCAGTTTGTGGGGGAGATGGGGTCAGCCCCAGCATTTT. V and J are TRBV5-6 and TRBJ1-5; D possibly corresponds to TRBD1 (5 bases). Germline CDR1 SGHDT, CDR2 YYEEEE. The ends were cut back, 5 bases at V and 6 bases at J, with 18 bases in the middle. The CDR3 runs to 15 residues. The entire variable domain, with the rest obtained from reference TRBV5-6 and TRBJ1-5, is as follows: DAGVTQSPTHLIKTRGQQVTLRCSPKSGHDTVSWYQQALGQGPQFIFQYYEEEERQRGNFPDRFSGHQFPNYSSELNVNALLLGDSALYLCASSLWGRWGQPQHFGDGTRLSIL.

CDR3 protein: CASSEQGLGNTGELFF. The CDR3 nucleotides read TGTGCCAGCAGTGAGCAGGGCCTCGGCAACACCGGGGAGCTGTTTTTT. The rearrangement uses TRBV2 and TRBJ2-2, with a tentative D call TRBD1 (5 bases). Germline CDR1 is SNHLY and CDR2 is FYNNEI. The CDR3 spans 16 residues. V shed 3 bases and J shed 2 bases, with 13 bases lying between them.

This clonotype was seen only a few times. The chain links TRBV10-3 to TRBJ2-5; the match to TRBD1 covers 7 bases. The J call may be wrong; the DNA end is better matched by TRBJ2-7. There are 13 residues in the CDR3. Germline CDR1 and CDR2: ENHRY and SYGVKD. The CDR3: CAISDGTVGEQYF. DNA of the CDR3: TGTGCCATCAGTGACGGGACAGTTGGCGAGCAGTACTTC.

As for this clonotype: The DNA is omitted, as the CDR3 cannot be located on it reliably, and the CDR3 follows TCRdb's listing. V gene TRBV2 combines with J gene TRBJ2-7; the D segment call TRBD1 is taken from the table without a DNA check. With termini counted, the CDR3 has 10 amino acids. Germline assignment: CDR1 SNHLY and CDR2 FYNNEI. Here the CDR3 reads CASRLRQQYF.

The V gene is TRBV20-1, the J gene TRBJ2-5; D is perhaps TRBD1 (6 bases). Looked up from germline, CDR1 is DFQATT and CDR2 is SNEGSKA (reference sequence). CDR3 size: 13 residues. Trimming left V 1 base short and J 5 bases short, with 11 bases between. The CDR3 loop is CSARAPGVETQYF. CDR3 sequence (DNA): TGCAGTGCTAGAGCCCCAGGGGTGGAGACCCAGTACTTC.

The chain recombines TRBV4-2 with TRBJ2-1; D is possibly TRBD2 (7 bases). V was shortened by 2 bases and J by 1 base, with 9 bases between the two germline ends. The CDR3 runs to 15 residues. Germline CDR1 reads LGHNA; CDR2 reads YNFKEQ. The CDR3 nucleotides read TGTGCCAGCAGCCAAAGGGGGGGGTCCTACAATGAGCAGTTCTTC. Translation: CASSQRGGSYNEQFF.

Only one count was recorded for this clonotype. The chain links TRBV20-1 to TRBJ2-7; tentatively, D is TRBD1 (6 bases). Germline values: CDR1 DFQATT, CDR2 SNEGSKA (reference sequence). Trimming took 3 bases from V and 3 from J, leaving 15 bases between them. The CDR3 loop spans 14 amino acids. The CDR3, as DNA: TGCAGTGCTAGGGGACCGCAGGGGTACTACGAGCAGTACTTC. Amino acid sequence: CSARGPQGYYEQYF.

The genes are TRBV6-2 or TRBV6-3 and TRBJ1-2, with a possible D match to TRBD1 (5 bases). The length of the CDR3 is 13 residues. With 5 bases removed from V and 5 bases from J, the gap between germline ends came to 12 bases. Looked up from germline, CDR1 is MNHEY and CDR2 is SVGEGT. In DNA form, the CDR3 reads TGTGCCAGCAGTGACAGTCCAGGGTATGGCTACACCTTC. This encodes CASSDSPGYGYTF.

This clonotype was picked up a small number of times. An end of the junction differs from the germline gene, which may be a read error. The chain links TRBV2 to TRBJ2-7; 9 nucleotides align to TRBD1. The assigned J gene may be wrong: the sequence end matches TRBJ2-5 better. CDR3 length: 15 amino acids. CDR1 and CDR2 from the germline V gene are SNHLY and FYNNEI. CDR3 loop: CASSEQGAPQGTQYF. The CDR3 DNA sequence: TGTGCCAGCAGCGAACAGGGGGCCCCCCAAGGGACCCAGTACTTC.

V gene TRBV20-1 combines with J gene TRBJ1-1; perhaps TRBD1 as D (5 bases). The CDR3 is made up of 13 amino acids. Germline lookup yields CDR1 DFQATT and CDR2 SNEGSKA (reference sequence). V lost 8 bases and J 1 base, leaving 14 bases between the germline ends. In DNA form, the CDR3 reads TGCAGTACAACGAGGGGACGGAACACTGAAGCTTTCTTT. Its protein is CSTTRGRNTEAFF.

This clonotype was observed a handful of times. This rearrangement joins TRBV29-1 to TRBJ2-7, with a possible D match to TRBD2 (6 bases). This CDR3 spans 13 amino acids. Germline loops: CDR1 SQVTM, CDR2 ANQGSEA. V was shortened by 6 bases and J by 2 bases, with 14 bases between the two germline ends. CDR3 amino acids: CSVATSRTYEQYF. CDR3 DNA: TGCAGCGTAGCTACTAGCAGAACCTACGAGCAGTACTTC.

This clonotype was observed at least ten times. V and J are TRBV10-2 and TRBJ2-1; TRBD2 aligns across 12 bases. The CDR3 has 14 residues. CDR1 and CDR2 from the germline V gene are WSHSY and SAAADI. V lost 7 bases, J lost 10 bases, and 8 bases stayed unmatched. Written as DNA, the CDR3 is TGCGCCAGCACCGCGACTAGCGGGGGCCGGGAGCAGTTCTTC. This codes for CASTATSGGREQFF.

Comments on this clonotype: A clone one base away is much larger, so this may be a read error. CDR3 coding DNA: TGCAGTGCCCGAGGCGAGGGGGCGCATCGGCAGTACTTC. Protein product: CSARGEGAHRQYF. The V call is TRBV20-1, the J call TRBJ2-7, with 7 bases that match TRBD1. CDR3 length: 13 residues. The junction had 14 bases not matched to a gene; V was cut back by 6 bases and J by 9 bases. Germline loops: CDR1 DFQATT, CDR2 SNEGSKA (reference sequence).

The rearrangement joins TRBV20-1 to TRBJ2-7; D perhaps matches TRBD2 (6 bases). V lost 0 bases, J lost 2 bases, and 14 bases lay in between. This CDR3 contains 15 residues. Germline CDR1 and CDR2: DFQATT and SNEGSKA (reference sequence). The CDR3 DNA reads as TGCAGTGCTAGAGATCAGGAGGGGTCCCCCTACGAGCAGTACTTC. Its translation: CSARDQEGSPYEQYF.

This rearrangement joins TRBV20-1 to TRBJ1-4, with D hard to call. CDR1 and CDR2 from the germline V gene are DFQATT and SNEGSKA (reference sequence). V dropped 5 bases and J dropped 0 bases, with 10 bases sitting between them. The CDR3 covers 14 residues. CDR3 sequence (DNA): TGCAGTGCTCAGAACCCCTCAACTAATGAAAAACTGTTTTTT. Encoded protein: CSAQNPSTNEKLFF.

This clonotype was picked up a small number of times. The chain carries TRBV5-1 and TRBJ2-1; a possible D gene is TRBD2 (6 bases). Trimming cost V 4 bases and J 3 bases, with 17 bases left between them. The CDR3 runs 16 residues. Per the germline V gene, CDR1 is SGHRS and CDR2 is YFSETQ. CDR3: CASSRAPGTYYNEQFF. In DNA, the CDR3 is TGCGCCAGCAGCCGCGCCCCCGGGACTTACTACAATGAGCAGTTCTTC.

This clonotype has just a few counts. The chain links TRBV6-5 to TRBJ2-5; TRBD2 matches at 9 bases. J lost 1 base, V lost 5 bases, and 5 bases had no gene match. The CDR3 is 15 residues long. The germline V gene has CDR1 MNHEY and CDR2 SVGAGI. The CDR3 spells CASSTQTSGQETQYF. The CDR3 nucleotides read TGTGCCAGCAGTACCCAGACTAGCGGCCAAGAGACCCAGTACTTC.

The rearrangement links TRBV7-9 to TRBJ2-7, with D perhaps matching TRBD1 (6 bases). Trimming left V 5 bases short and J 3 bases short, with 14 bases between. This CDR3 comprises 14 residues. The germline V gene encodes CDR1 SEHNR and CDR2 FQNEAQ (reference sequence). CDR3 DNA: TGTGCCAGCAGCCCCCGGACAGTCAACTACGAGCAGTACTTC. Translated: CASSPRTVNYEQYF.

This clonotype was seen ten or more times. The chain couples TRBV7-9 to TRBJ2-5; 10 nucleotides agree with TRBD2. V was clipped by 5 bases and J by 4 bases; unmatched bases: 4. The CDR3 has 14 residues. CDR1 and CDR2 (germline): SEHNR, FQNEAQ (reference sequence). CDR3 nucleotide sequence: TGTGCCAGCAGCCCCAGGACTAGCGGAGAGACCCAGTACTTC. Protein: CASSPRTSGETQYF.

This chain links TRBV12-3 or TRBV12-4 with TRBJ1-1; D unclear. Trimming left V 1 base short and J 7 bases short, with 10 bases between. This CDR3 is 13 amino acids long. CDR3 protein: CASSLGSGGEAFF. CDR3 DNA sequence: TGTGCCAGCAGTTTAGGATCCGGAGGTGAAGCTTTCTTT.

This clonotype has just a few counts. The gene calls are TRBV28 and TRBJ2-1; D may be TRBD2 (6 bases). Germline V gene sequence: CDR1 MDHEN, CDR2 SYDVKM. V was pared by 5 bases and J by 9 bases, with 11 bases between. The CDR3 is 12 amino acids. The CDR3 here is CASSIGSGEQFF. The CDR3 DNA reads as TGTGCCAGCAGTATCGGGAGCGGTGAGCAGTTCTTC. The whole variable domain, remainder taken from reference TRBV28 and TRBJ2-1, is DVKVTQSSRYLVKRTGEKVFLECVQDMDHENMFWYRQDPGLGLRLIYFSYDVKMKEKGDIPEGYSVSREKKERFSLILESASTNQTSMYLCASSIGSGEQFFGPGTRLTVL.